This T cell receptor beta chain was found in a study of Ad26.COV2.S vaccination and SARS-CoV-2 variants. Treatment described: roughly 18 received Ad26.COV2.S at low or high dose, single or two shots; several received placebo; per-sample allocation not given. Specimen acquisition occurred on day 63 following the initial vaccine or placebo injection. Germline V gene data show CDR1 as LNHDA and CDR2 as SQIVND (reference sequence). The CDR3 spans 12 residues. Trimming took 10 bases from V and 1 from J, leaving 10 bases between them. Produced via immunoSEQ multiplex PCR; TCRdb's table is partial and in-frame only. The data hold about 410,000 clones, with about 89% observed a single time.

The sample was peripheral blood, taken in a trial of Ad26.COV2.S vaccine versus placebo. This TCR was recovered from a person between 18 and 60 years old who received the Ad26.COV2.S COVID-19 vaccine or a placebo. The chain carries TRBV19 and TRBJ1-1; D not certain. CDR3 sequence: CATKAGNTEAFF. The CDR3 coding sequence is TGTGCCACCAAGGCGGGGAACACTGAAGCTTTCTTT.